The 10 T cell receptor beta chains below come from one sample, sequenced in a study of regulatory T cells in long-lasting Graves disease. Time point meaning: newly diagnosed GD, antithyroid drugs for less than 3 months. Making the TCR library involved RNA that had been extracted from PBMCs. CDR3 regions were amplified by Arm-PCR using iRepertoire HTBI primers to build TCR beta libraries. TCRdb used MiXCR to reprocess the multiplex PCR reads, holding one entry per CDR3 protein. Seen here are about 320,000 distinct CDR3 sequences, over 15% observed once, and the top ten hold more than 30%. This specimen was peripheral blood mononuclear cells (PBMCs), taken at new diagnosis, from a patient treated with antithyroid drugs. Receptors were obtained from a female donor with Graves disease.

This clonotype has at least ten counts. This chain joins TRBV12-3 or TRBV12-4 and TRBJ2-3; D is perhaps TRBD2 (6 bases). The CDR3 contains 16 residues. Trimming shortened V by 7 bases and J by 2 bases, and 19 bases separated the two germline ends. The CDR3 protein is CASNTPGTLTTDTQYF. As DNA, the CDR3 is TGTGCCAGCAATACACCCGGGACTCTCACCACAGATACGCAGTATTTT.

This clonotype was counted at least ten times. The rearrangement joins TRBV28 to TRBJ2-1; D ambiguous. The V and J ends lost 0 bases and 4 bases respectively, with 1 base between them. Germline CDR1 and CDR2: MDHEN and SYDVKM. This CDR3 spans 12 amino acids. The CDR3: CASSLWYNEQFF. DNA of the CDR3: TGTGCCAGCAGTTTATGGTACAATGAGCAGTTCTTC. Using reference TRBV28 and TRBJ2-1 for the parts outside the CDR3, the full variable domain is DVKVTQSSRYLVKRTGEKVFLECVQDMDHENMFWYRQDPGLGLRLIYFSYDVKMKEKGDIPEGYSVSREKKERFSLILESASTNQTSMYLCASSLWYNEQFFGPGTRLTVL.

On this clonotype itself: It differs at one base from a far larger clone, so likely a read error. The chain joins TRBV2 to TRBJ2-1; TRBD2 agrees at 11 bases. Germline V gene sequence: CDR1 SNHLY, CDR2 FYNNEI. The ends lost 10 bases at V and 3 bases at J; junction bases unmatched: 8. The CDR3 consists of 15 residues. The CDR3 coding sequence is TGTGCCAACAGCGAGACTAGCGGGATCTACAATGAGCAGTTCTTC. Its protein is CANSETSGIYNEQFF.

This clonotype was counted at least ten times. The genes are TRBV6-1 and TRBJ2-5; the D is unclear. The CDR3 runs to 14 residues. V was cut by 5 bases and J by 5 bases, with 15 bases left in between. Looked up from germline, CDR1 is MNHNS and CDR2 is SASEGT. Here the CDR3 reads CASSQGPGFETQYF. CDR3 DNA: TGTGCCAGCAGTCAAGGTCCGGGTTTTGAGACCCAGTACTTC.

This chain connects TRBV28 to TRBJ1-4, with D possibly TRBD1 on 5 matching bases. Per germline, CDR1 MDHEN and CDR2 SYDVKM. Deletions cut 4 bases from V and 0 bases from J, with 15 bases between. The CDR3 contains 17 residues. The DNA of the CDR3 is TGTGCCAGCAGTTGGTACTTGTCGGGGGCAACTAATGAAAAACTGTTTTTT. It encodes CASSWYLSGATNEKLFF.

J is TRBJ2-3 and V is TRBV5-1; D is tentatively TRBD1 or TRBD2 (5 bases each). Germline V CDR1 and CDR2: SGHRS, YFSETQ. V was cut by 4 bases and J by 1 base, with 13 bases left in between. The CDR3 totals 15 residues. The CDR3 coding sequence is TGCGCCAGCAGCGGTGGGGGAGAACGCACAGATACGCAGTATTTT. The encoded protein is CASSGGGERTDTQYF.

This clonotype has ten or more counts. The rearrangement joins TRBV28 to TRBJ1-3; D not certain. Trimming left V 1 base short and J 8 bases short, with 18 bases between. The length of the CDR3 is 16 residues. The germline CDR1 and CDR2 sequences are MDHEN and SYDVKM. The chain's CDR3 is CASSLFPAGSGYTIYF. CDR3 coding DNA: TGTGCCAGCAGTTTATTTCCAGCAGGCTCTGGGTACACCATATATTTT.

In its sample, this clonotype was seen many times. The chain has TRBV27 and TRBJ2-7, with TRBD2 matching 7 bases. V trimming: 2 bases; J trimming: 0 bases; junction bases outside the gene matches: 1. The germline V gene has CDR1 MNHEY and CDR2 SMNVEV (reference sequence). The CDR3 is made up of 14 amino acids. CDR3 in amino acids: CASSLGGDSYEQYF. CDR3 DNA sequence: TGTGCCAGCAGTTTAGGGGGGGACTCCTACGAGCAGTACTTC.

This clonotype was seen ten or more times. V usage is TRBV13 and J usage is TRBJ1-5; TRBD1 matches 7 bases. V gave up 5 bases and J gave up 6 bases; unmatched junction bases: 4. CDR1 and CDR2 from the germline V gene are PRHDT and FYEKMQ (reference sequence). The CDR3 is 13 residues long. Written as DNA, the CDR3 is TGTGCCAGCAGCAGAGACAGGGCTCAGCCCCAGCATTTT. Protein: CASSRDRAQPQHF.

About this clonotype itself: A read error may explain this, as a much larger clone is one base away. Likely a read error: the CDR3 ends without its conserved phenylalanine or tryptophan. The chain couples TRBV9 to TRBJ2-4; 9 nucleotides align to TRBD2. TRBJ2-7 explains the end of the DNA better; the J call may be wrong. Germline CDR1 SGDLS, CDR2 YYNGEE. This CDR3 has 15 residues. The CDR3 nucleotides read TGTGCCAGCAGCGTAGGGACTAGCGCACTCTACGAGCAGTACCTC. Its translation: CASSVGTSALYEQYL.